A single sample gave rise to the 5 T cell receptor beta chains below, sequenced in a study of cytomegalovirus exposure and HLA in healthy donors. PCR amplification relied on 60 Vbeta primers (plus 13 Jbeta primers). Sequencing was performed with immunoSEQ multiplex PCR; in TCRdb, only in-frame clones are kept and a portion is missing. Of about 180,000 clones in the sample, more than 80% were seen once. Sequenced input: PBMCs. The source of these receptors is a man between 18 and 29 years old in good health and CMV-seronegative.

J is TRBJ2-5 and V is TRBV4-1, with a weak D call TRBD2 (7 bases). The V gene lost 0 bases and the J gene lost 4 bases, with 12 bases spanning the gap. CDR3 size: 15 residues. Germline V CDR1 and CDR2: MGHRA, YSYEKL. This chain's CDR3 is CASSQDLGGGETQYF. The CDR3 DNA is TGCGCCAGCAGCCAAGACTTAGGGGGGGGAGAGACCCAGTACTTC.

The CDR3 DNA is TGTGCCAGCGCGCACGCCGGGACTAGCGGCTCCTACGAGCAGTACTTC. Its translation is CASAHAGTSGSYEQYF. V gene TRBV28 combines with J gene TRBJ2-7; 11 positions agree with TRBD2. The V gene's germline CDR1 is MDHEN and CDR2 SYDVKM. The CDR3 runs to 16 residues. After removal of 8 bases from V and 0 bases from J, the junction contained 9 bases not matched to a gene.

This chain uses TRBV7-3 with TRBJ2-3; 7 nucleotides match TRBD1. This CDR3 is built from 15 residues. Germline V gene data show CDR1 as SGHTA and CDR2 as FQGTGA. Trimming removed 5 bases from V and 0 bases from J; junction bases left unmatched: 5. The CDR3 DNA reads TGTGCCAGCAGCCCGGGACAGCCCAGCACAGATACGCAGTATTTT. Translation: CASSPGQPSTDTQYF.

Regarding this clone: At one boundary the junction diverges from the germline segment, which might be a read error. V is TRBV7-7 and J is TRBJ2-1; 10 bases map to TRBD1. The CDR3 consists of 15 residues. Germline V gene sequence: CDR1 SSHAT, CDR2 FNYEAQ (reference sequence). CDR3 loop: CASSSGQGAYNEQFF. Here the CDR3 DNA reads TGTGCTAGCAGCTCAGGACAGGGGGCCTACAATGAGCAGTTCTTC.

The count of this clone is one. CDR3: CASSESGITTDTQYF. The CDR3 bases are TGTGCCAGCAGCGAGAGCGGGATCACCACAGATACGCAGTATTTT. The rearrangement links TRBV27 to TRBJ2-3, with 7 bases that match TRBD2. The V gene end was trimmed by 6 bases and the J gene end by 2 bases; junction bases not matched to a gene: 8. CDR1 is MNHEY, CDR2 SMNVEV, per germline (reference sequence). The CDR3 extends over 15 amino acids.